The 31 T cell receptor beta chains below were found in one sample sequenced in a study of Graves' ophthalmopathy and Graves' hyperthyroidism (dated by TCRdb to 2016 to 2018). For sequencing, an Illumina HiSeq 2000 was employed. TCR beta CDR3 regions were amplified from RNA transcripts for repertoire sequencing. The first round of RT-PCR was done with HTBI primers and the Qiagen OneStep RT-PCR kit, and was followed by a second round of multiplex PCR, then size selection and purification. TCRdb cleaned the public reads at Q25 with fastp, built clones with MiXCR and kept in-frame beta chains. Identical CDR3 protein sequences are pooled into one entry, listed with their most common genes and DNA. The table for this sample lists about 700,000 distinct CDR3 sequences; about 38% of them were counted only once. In total, the top ten clones hold 3% to 3.5% of the sample. The specimen sequenced was peripheral blood. Receptor source: an adult man with Graves' ophthalmopathy.

This clonotype occurred a few times. CDR3 loop: CASSPGGDYYGYTF. Written as DNA, the CDR3 is TGTGCCAGCAGCCCCGGGGGGGACTACTATGGCTACACCTTC. The chain is built from TRBV6-6 and TRBJ1-2; tentative D call: TRBD1 (5 bases). Germline V lookup: CDR1 MNHNY, CDR2 SVGAGI (reference sequence). The CDR3 contains 14 residues. With 6 bases removed from V and 3 bases from J, the gap between germline ends came to 14 bases.

Concerning this clonotype itself: At one boundary the junction diverges from the germline segment, which might be a read error. The chain uses TRBV7-2 and TRBJ2-6; 7 bases agree with TRBD1. CDR1 SGHTA and CDR2 FQGNSA come from the germline V gene. CDR3 length: 21 amino acids. In DNA form, the CDR3 reads TGCGCCAGCAGCCAAGATGAGACGACAGGGCCCGAATCCTCTGGGGCCAACGTCCTGACTTTC. Amino acids: CASSQDETTGPESSGANVLTF.

The chain carries TRBV4-3 and TRBJ2-2, with 11 bases fitting TRBD2. Trimming removed 0 bases from V and 4 bases from J; junction bases left unmatched: 1. CDR1 LGHNA and CDR2 YSLEER come from the germline V gene. The CDR3 consists of 16 residues. The CDR3 spells CASSQDSGGATGELFF. The CDR3 nucleotides are TGCGCCAGCAGCCAAGATAGCGGGGGGGCCACCGGGGAGCTGTTTTTT.

This clonotype was counted many times. The genes are TRBV9 and TRBJ1-1, with D uncertain. The germline CDR1 and CDR2 sequences are SGDLS and YYNGEE. The V end lost 4 bases, the J end lost 5 bases, and 15 bases lay between the germline ends. This CDR3 is 14 amino acids long. CDR3 DNA sequence: TGTGCCAGCAGCCTCCGGGGAGGGTTGACTGAAGCTTTCTTT. Encoded protein: CASSLRGGLTEAFF.

The chain couples TRBV7-2 to TRBJ1-6; D call uncertain. With 9 bases removed from V and 0 bases from J, the gap between germline ends came to 6 bases. Per the germline V gene, CDR1 is SGHTA and CDR2 is FQGNSA. CDR3 size: 13 residues. DNA of the CDR3: TGTGCCAGTAAGGGCTCCTATAATTCACCCCTCCACTTT. Translating it yields CASKGSYNSPLHF.

The rearrangement links TRBV19 to TRBJ1-1, with a possible D match to TRBD1 (6 bases). Germline V gives CDR1 LNHDA, CDR2 SQIVND (reference sequence). Trimming cost V 11 bases and J 5 bases, with 12 bases left between them. This CDR3 region has 11 residues. The DNA of the CDR3 is TGTGCCTGGGGGCGAGCGACTGAAGCTTTCTTT. Amino acid sequence: CAWGRATEAFF.

The V call is TRBV27, the J call TRBJ2-7; weak D call: TRBD1 (5 bases). Between the trimmed V and J ends, which lost 2 bases and 6 bases, there was a span of 17 bases. CDR3 length: 15 amino acids. Looked up from germline, CDR1 is MNHEY and CDR2 is SMNVEV (reference sequence). The CDR3 DNA sequence: TGTGCCAGCAGTTTAGCTGACAGACCCCCTGGCGAGCAGTACTTC. Translating it yields CASSLADRPPGEQYF.

There are many counts of this clonotype. This chain links TRBV11-2 with TRBJ1-4; D is unclear. V was cut by 2 bases and J by 10 bases, with 14 bases left in between. The CDR3 has 14 amino acids. Germline V CDR1 and CDR2: SGHAT, FQNNGV. The CDR3 sequence is CASSLLAQMGKLFF. The CDR3 nucleotides are TGTGCCAGCAGCTTACTTGCACAAATGGGAAAACTGTTTTTT.

This clonotype was seen a handful of times. V usage is TRBV20-1 and J usage is TRBJ2-5; 13 bases are a match to TRBD2. In germline, CDR1 is DFQATT, CDR2 SNEGSKA (reference sequence). The CDR3 runs 17 residues. The V and J ends lost 3 bases and 5 bases, in that order; junction bases with no gene match: 12. CDR3 sequence: CSASRTSGGPGGETQYF. CDR3 in DNA: TGCAGTGCTAGTAGGACTAGCGGGGGTCCGGGGGGGGAGACCCAGTACTTC.

This rearrangement joins TRBV20-1 to TRBJ1-2; D unresolved. The length of the CDR3 is 13 residues. The germline V gene has CDR1 DFQATT and CDR2 SNEGSKA (reference sequence). V gave up 3 bases and J gave up 2 bases, with 10 bases separating them. The CDR3 protein is CSASDMGNYGYTF. The DNA for the CDR3 is TGCAGTGCTAGCGATATGGGCAACTATGGCTACACCTTC.

The chain couples TRBV2 to TRBJ2-2; a possible D gene is TRBD1 (6 bases). V was cut by 1 base and J by 4 bases, with 10 bases left in between. The CDR3 has 15 residues. Germline CDR1 and CDR2: SNHLY and FYNNEI. The CDR3 DNA reads TGTGCCAGCAGTGAAGAGGGGGTTAGCACCGGGGAGCTGTTTTTT. Translation: CASSEEGVSTGELFF.

To note about this clonotype: This may stem from a read error, because a much larger clone lies one nucleotide away. Because the CDR3 is missing its conserved closing phenylalanine or tryptophan, this is likely a read error. The J gene is TRBJ2-7, the V gene TRBV2; D perhaps matches TRBD1 (5 bases). Trimming took off 7 bases at V and 2 bases at J, with 12 bases between the two ends. Germline CDR1 and CDR2: SNHLY and FYNNEI. CDR3 length: 13 residues. Here the CDR3 DNA reads TGTGCCAGCAAAAGGGGTACGACCTACGAGCAGTACCTC. Protein sequence: CASKRGTTYEQYL.

V usage is TRBV11-3 and J usage is TRBJ2-2, with 9 bases lining up with TRBD2. This CDR3 comprises 15 residues. The germline V gene has CDR1 SGHNT and CDR2 YENEEA. V lost 5 bases and J lost 4; bases outside the gene matches: 5. CDR3 amino acids: CASSLYSGGTGELFF. CDR3 bases: TGTGCCAGCAGCCTGTATAGCGGGGGCACCGGGGAGCTGTTTTTT.

This clonotype was detected a few times. The V gene is TRBV9, the J gene TRBJ1-1; weak D call: TRBD1 (6 bases). This CDR3 spans 17 amino acids. Trimming took off 0 bases at V and 4 bases at J, with 19 bases between the two ends. CDR1 is SGDLS and CDR2 is YYNGEE in the germline V gene. As DNA, the CDR3 is TGTGCCAGCAGCGTAGGGCCCCCAGGGGCTGGAAGCACTGAAGCTTTCTTT. This codes for CASSVGPPGAGSTEAFF.

A note on this clonotype: A read error may account for a junction end that differs from germline. V usage is TRBV2 and J usage is TRBJ1-3; the D is unclear. This CDR3 comprises 15 residues. Germline CDR1 is SNHLY and CDR2 is FYNNEI. CDR3 region: CASSERIVNGNTIYF. CDR3 nucleotide sequence: TGTGCCAGCAGTGAACGCATAGTCAATGGAAATACCATATATTTT. The whole variable domain, filled in from reference TRBV2 and TRBJ1-3, reads EPEVTQTPSHQVTQMGQEVILRCVPISNHLYFYWYRQILGQKVEFLVSFYNNEISEKSEIFDDQFSVERPDGSNFTLKIRSTKLEDSAMYFCASSERIVNGNTIYFGEGSWLTVV.

This clonotype turned up a few times. The chain carries TRBV7-9 and TRBJ2-3; 9 bases are a match to TRBD2. The trim removed 5 bases at V and 1 base at J, leaving 4 bases unmatched. The germline V gene has CDR1 SEHNR and CDR2 FQNEAQ (reference sequence). This CDR3 has 15 residues. CDR3 sequence reads: CASSGWTSGTDTQYF. CDR3 nucleotides: TGTGCCAGCAGCGGGTGGACTAGCGGCACAGATACGCAGTATTTT.

This clonotype was found a few times. This CDR3 reads CASSYMVGSSYEQYF. CDR3 DNA: TGTGCCAGCAGTTACATGGTGGGAAGCTCCTACGAGCAGTACTTC. This chain uses TRBV6-5 with TRBJ2-7, with D unclear. Germline V CDR1 and CDR2: MNHEY, SVGAGI. The V end was cut by 2 bases, the J end by 0 bases, with 11 bases between. This CDR3 contains 15 residues.

This clonotype showed up many times. The CDR3 DNA reads as TGCAGTGCTTGGGGCTCAGCGGACACTGAAGCTTTCTTT. Protein sequence: CSAWGSADTEAFF. The gene calls are TRBV20-1 and TRBJ1-1, with D possibly matching TRBD1 (5 bases). The germline V gene encodes CDR1 DFQATT and CDR2 SNEGSKA (reference sequence). Trimming removed 5 bases at V and 3 bases at J, with 13 bases between. The CDR3 totals 13 residues.

The CDR3: CASLVGGLVSETQYF. CDR3 DNA sequence: TGTGCCAGCTTAGTGGGAGGGCTAGTATCGGAGACCCAGTACTTC. The rearrangement uses TRBV25-1 and TRBJ2-5; 7 nucleotides match TRBD2. CDR3 length: 15 residues. CDR1 and CDR2 from the germline V gene are MGHDK and SYGVNS. V lost 8 bases and J lost 5; bases outside the gene matches: 14.

This clonotype has just one count. A much larger clonotype is one base distant, so this may be a read error. The rearrangement links TRBV5-1 to TRBJ2-2; D is perhaps TRBD1 (5 bases). CDR1 SGHRS and CDR2 YFSETQ come from the germline V gene. V was clipped by 10 bases and J by 5 bases, with 15 bases between them. The CDR3 contains 13 residues. The chain's CDR3 is CAGTTGETGELFF. In DNA, the CDR3 is TGCGCCGGCACCACAGGCGAAACCGGGGAGCTGTTTTTT. Drawing the rest from reference TRBV5-1 and TRBJ2-2, the complete variable domain is KAGVTQTPRYLIKTRGQQVTLSCSPISGHRSVSWYQQTPGQGLQFLFEYFSETQRNKGNFPGRFSGRQFSNSRSEMNVSTLELGDSALYLCAGTTGETGELFFGEGSRLTVL.

J is TRBJ1-1 and V is TRBV29-1, with 7 positions matching TRBD1. This CDR3 comprises 11 residues. V shed 8 bases, J shed 8 bases, and the junction held 8 bases outside the gene matches. Looked up from germline, CDR1 is SQVTM and CDR2 is ANQGSEA. The CDR3 loop reads CSSQNRGEAFF. CDR3 coding DNA: TGCAGCTCACAGAACAGGGGAGAAGCTTTCTTT.

This clonotype was observed a single time. V usage is TRBV7-8 and J usage is TRBJ2-5; D remains unclear. The DNA end favors TRBJ2-1, so the J call may be wrong. Looked up from germline, CDR1 is SGHVS and CDR2 is FQNEAQ. This CDR3 has 14 amino acids. The CDR3: CASSLGHQSNEQFF. In DNA, the CDR3 is TGTGCCAGCAGCTTAGGACACCAATCCAATGAGCAGTTCTTC.

This clonotype was observed at least ten times. V is TRBV7-2 and J is TRBJ1-5, with TRBD1 matching over 7 bases. The trim removed 10 bases at V and 4 bases at J, leaving 7 bases unmatched. The germline gives CDR1 SGHTA, CDR2 FQGNSA. CDR3 length equals 13 residues. In nucleotides, the CDR3 is TGTGCCATCACCAGGGGGACTAATCAGCCCCAGCATTTT. Amino acids: CAITRGTNQPQHF.

This clonotype was seen repeatedly, ten times or more. The V call is TRBV9, the J call TRBJ1-4; 7 nucleotides agree with TRBD1. CDR3 size: 12 residues. V was pared by 3 bases and J by 13 bases, with 6 bases of the junction left unmatched. Germline CDR1 and CDR2: SGDLS and YYNGEE. DNA for the CDR3: TGTGCCAGCAGCGGGGCAGGGGGGAGACTGTTTTTT. Encoded protein: CASSGAGGRLFF.

The table lists this clonotype with many counts. The chain employs TRBV5-1 and TRBJ2-2, with 7 nucleotides matching TRBD2. Germline V gives CDR1 SGHRS, CDR2 YFSETQ. Germline trimming cut 0 bases from V and 1 base from J; bases unmatched to any gene: 3. The CDR3 loop spans 16 amino acids. In nucleotides, the CDR3 is TGCGCCAGCAGCTTGGCGCTAGCGGAGAACACCGGGGAGCTGTTTTTT. It specifies CASSLALAENTGELFF.

The sample holds a few counts of this clonotype. The chain employs TRBV5-1 and TRBJ2-2; D is uncertain. V was cut by 1 base and J by 7 bases, with 17 bases left in between. CDR1 and CDR2 from the germline V gene are SGHRS and YFSETQ. This CDR3 is built from 16 residues. DNA for the CDR3: TGCGCCAGCAGCTTGAGTATCGCCTCTTTGGGCGGGGAGCTGTTTTTT. Protein: CASSLSIASLGGELFF.

The V and J genes are TRBV4-3 and TRBJ1-6; 9 bases are a match to TRBD1. The germline V gene has CDR1 LGHNA and CDR2 YSLEER. The CDR3 runs to 17 residues. V shed 1 base and J 4 bases; nucleotides not matched to a gene: 5. CDR3 sequence reads: CASSQGGTGMYNSPLHF. CDR3 in DNA: TGCGCCAGCAGCCAAGGCGGGACAGGGATGTATAATTCACCCCTCCACTTT.

This clonotype was picked up many times. The chain has TRBV2 and TRBJ2-6; 9 nucleotides match TRBD1. CDR1 and CDR2 from the germline V gene are SNHLY and FYNNEI. V gave up 3 bases and J gave up 2 bases; unmatched junction bases: 8. This CDR3 is 18 amino acids long. DNA for the CDR3: TGTGCCAGCAGTGAGTCGGGACAGGGCTTCACTGGGGCCAACGTCCTGACTTTC. Translated: CASSESGQGFTGANVLTF.

There are many counts of this clonotype. This chain uses TRBV7-6 with TRBJ2-5, with TRBD2 matching over 7 bases. This CDR3 comprises 15 residues. Germline CDR1 and CDR2: SGHVS and FNYEAQ. J gave up 4 bases and V 5 bases, and 10 bases lay outside the gene matches. This CDR3 is CASSILATGRETQYF. CDR3 coding DNA: TGTGCCAGCAGCATACTAGCGACGGGGAGAGAGACCCAGTACTTC.

The sample holds many counts of this clonotype. This chain joins TRBV11-3 and TRBJ1-5; D not resolved. In germline, CDR1 is SGHNT, CDR2 YENEEA. CDR3 size: 13 residues. V shed 1 base and J shed 7 bases, with 8 bases lying between them. The CDR3 loop reads CASSLALGQPQHF. The CDR3, as DNA: TGTGCCAGCAGCTTAGCCCTGGGACAGCCCCAGCATTTT.

This clonotype was counted many times. This chain links TRBV9 with TRBJ2-3, with D tentatively TRBD1 (5 bases). The CDR3 contains 11 residues. Trimming took off 4 bases at V and 11 bases at J, with 11 bases between the two ends. Per germline, CDR1 SGDLS and CDR2 YYNGEE. CDR3 amino acids: CASSPTGGQYF. The CDR3 coding sequence is TGTGCCAGCAGCCCAACAGGCGGGCAGTATTTT.